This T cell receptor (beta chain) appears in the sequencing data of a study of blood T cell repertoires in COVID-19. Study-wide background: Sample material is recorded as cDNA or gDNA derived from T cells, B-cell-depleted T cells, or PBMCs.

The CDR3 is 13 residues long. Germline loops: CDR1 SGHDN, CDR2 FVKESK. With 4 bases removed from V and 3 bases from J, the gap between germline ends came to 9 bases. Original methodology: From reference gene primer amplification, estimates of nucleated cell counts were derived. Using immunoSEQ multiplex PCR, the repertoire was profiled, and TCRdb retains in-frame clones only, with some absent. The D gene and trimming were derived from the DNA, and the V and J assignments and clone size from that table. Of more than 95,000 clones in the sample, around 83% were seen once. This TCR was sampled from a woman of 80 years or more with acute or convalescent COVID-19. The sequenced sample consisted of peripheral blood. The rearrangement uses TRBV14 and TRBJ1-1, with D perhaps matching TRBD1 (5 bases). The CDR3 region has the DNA TGTGCCAGCAGCCCCCGGGGGGACACTGAAGCTTTCTTT. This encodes CASSPRGDTEAFF.